The 27 T cell receptor beta chains below were found in one sample sequenced in a study of technical replicates of blood from several donors. Profiled with immunoSEQ multiplex PCR; TCRdb holds only in-frame clones, not every one. The profile shows roughly 81,000 clones, 97% of them singletons. Source material: T cells isolated from PBMCs. The receptors derive from a human donor in good health.

V gene TRBV30 combines with J gene TRBJ1-1; D unresolved. The germline gives CDR1 GTSNPN, CDR2 SVGIG (reference sequence). This CDR3 has 15 residues. V was shortened by 4 bases and J by 6 bases, with 21 bases between the two germline ends. The CDR3 DNA is TGTGCCTGGACTATCCTGGACTGGCGAGGCGCTGAAGCTTTCTTT. The encoded protein is CAWTILDWRGAEAFF.

The CDR3 bases are TGTGCCAGTAGTCCTCGAGCTTACAATTCACCCCTCCACTTT. Amino acids: CASSPRAYNSPLHF. The chain employs TRBV19 and TRBJ1-6; D remains ambiguous. CDR3 length: 14 amino acids. Trimming stripped 5 bases from V and 7 bases from J, with 12 bases between. Per germline, CDR1 LNHDA and CDR2 SQIVND (reference sequence).

The chain combines TRBV25-1 with TRBJ2-7; TRBD1 matches at 8 bases. The CDR3 contains 13 residues. Germline V lookup: CDR1 MGHDK, CDR2 SYGVNS. Germline trimming cut 4 bases from V and 3 bases from J; bases unmatched to any gene: 2. As DNA, the CDR3 is TGTGCCAGCAGTGTCAGGGGGCACTACGAGCAGTACTTC. Protein product: CASSVRGHYEQYF.

This chain uses TRBV5-1 with TRBJ1-1; D may be TRBD1 (6 bases). V lost 4 bases, J lost 3 bases, and 13 bases lay in between. Looked up from germline, CDR1 is SGHRS and CDR2 is YFSETQ. The CDR3 covers 14 residues. This CDR3 reads CASSPTGMDTEAFF. In nucleotides, the CDR3 is TGCGCCAGCAGCCCCACAGGGATGGACACTGAAGCTTTCTTT.

The rearrangement joins TRBV6-1 to TRBJ2-3; D might be TRBD1 (6 bases). The germline V gene has CDR1 MNHNS and CDR2 SASEGT. Between the trimmed V and J ends, which lost 3 bases and 3 bases, there was a span of 10 bases. The CDR3 runs 14 residues. CDR3 protein: CASSEDSRTDTQYF. CDR3 bases: TGTGCCAGCAGTGAGGACAGCAGGACAGATACGCAGTATTTT.

J is TRBJ2-2 and V is TRBV6-1; D remains ambiguous. The CDR3 spans 16 residues. V was cut by 1 base and J by 0 bases, with 9 bases left in between. The germline CDR1 and CDR2 sequences are MNHNS and SASEGT. The CDR3 DNA follows: TGTGCCAGCAGTGAAGTCTGGCTGTCGAACACCGGGGAGCTGTTTTTT. Translating gives CASSEVWLSNTGELFF.

The rearrangement joins TRBV5-4 to TRBJ2-1; maybe TRBD1 (6 bases). The V and J ends lost 0 bases and 4 bases respectively, with 11 bases between them. Per germline, CDR1 SGHNT and CDR2 YYREEE (reference sequence). The CDR3 totals 15 residues. In nucleotides, the CDR3 is TGTGCCAGCAGCTTGGAGGGGGTGGGTTACAATGAGCAGTTCTTC. Amino acid sequence: CASSLEGVGYNEQFF.

V is TRBV6-5 and J is TRBJ1-2, with TRBD1 matching over 7 bases. Per germline, CDR1 MNHEY and CDR2 SVGAGI. The CDR3 loop spans 15 amino acids. V shed 6 bases, J shed 5 bases, and the junction held 12 bases outside the gene matches. CDR3 loop: CASRSQAGGGYGYTF. The CDR3 bases are TGTGCCAGCAGATCCCAGGCAGGGGGTGGGTATGGCTACACCTTC.

The CDR3: CASSQGLWGGPQHF. Here the CDR3 DNA reads TGCGCCAGCAGCCAAGGGCTCTGGGGCGGGCCCCAGCATTTT. V usage is TRBV4-1 and J usage is TRBJ1-5; perhaps TRBD1 as D (5 bases). This CDR3 has 14 residues. CDR1 and CDR2 from the germline V gene are MGHRA and YSYEKL. The V end was cut by 1 base, the J end by 9 bases, with 13 bases between.

V gene TRBV6-1 combines with J gene TRBJ1-2; D not resolved. The CDR3 has 13 residues. Germline values: CDR1 MNHNS, CDR2 SASEGT. The V end was cut by 0 bases, the J end by 5 bases, with 7 bases between. In DNA form, the CDR3 reads TGTGCCAGCAGTGAAGCGCCACGGTATGGCTACACCTTC. This encodes CASSEAPRYGYTF.

The chain uses TRBV27 and TRBJ2-7, with D perhaps matching TRBD2 (6 bases). This CDR3 contains 13 residues. In germline, CDR1 is MNHEY, CDR2 SMNVEV (reference sequence). The V end lost 3 bases, the J end lost 5 bases, and 11 bases lay between the germline ends. Here the CDR3 reads CASSFRGRHEQYF. The CDR3 coding sequence is TGTGCCAGCAGTTTCCGGGGGAGGCACGAGCAGTACTTC.

The chain carries TRBV5-6 and TRBJ1-4; D gene ambiguous. Germline CDR1 and CDR2: SGHDT and YYEEEE. V shed 0 bases and J shed 8 bases, with 5 bases lying between them. The CDR3 sequence is 12 residues long. This CDR3 reads CASSLVGEKLFF. The CDR3, as DNA: TGTGCCAGCAGCTTGGTGGGCGAAAAACTGTTTTTT.

The rearrangement uses TRBV15 and TRBJ2-3, with 7 bases that match TRBD2. V lost 2 bases to trimming and J lost 0 bases; unmatched junction nucleotides: 2. CDR3 length: 15 amino acids. Per the germline V gene, CDR1 is LNHNV and CDR2 is YYDKDF (reference sequence). CDR3 DNA: TGTGCCACCAGCAGATTCGGGGGGAGCACAGATACGCAGTATTTT. Translated, it gives CATSRFGGSTDTQYF.

Here the CDR3 reads CASSQGTTGENYGYTF. The CDR3 nucleotides read TGTGCCAGCAGCCAAGGCACAACAGGGGAAAACTATGGCTACACCTTC. The rearrangement links TRBV4-2 to TRBJ1-2; 7 bases match TRBD1. With 1 base clipped from V and 2 bases from J, the junction kept 7 bases outside the gene matches. Germline V gives CDR1 LGHNA, CDR2 YNFKEQ. The CDR3 covers 16 residues.

The chain joins TRBV25-1 to TRBJ2-2; D is perhaps TRBD1 (6 bases). The CDR3 loop spans 15 amino acids. Germline V gene lookup returns CDR1 MGHDK and CDR2 SYGVNS. V shed 5 bases and J shed 7 bases, with 17 bases lying between them. CDR3 residues: CASSQTTGGHGELFF. CDR3 coding DNA: TGTGCCAGCAGTCAAACGACAGGCGGCCACGGGGAGCTGTTTTTT. Full variable domain (rest looked up from reference TRBV25-1 and TRBJ2-2): EADIYQTPRYLVIGTGKKITLECSQTMGHDKMYWYQQDPGMELHLIHYSYGVNSTEKGDLSSESTVSRIRTEHFPLTLESARPSHTSQYLCASSQTTGGHGELFFGEGSRLTVL.

V is TRBV30 and J is TRBJ1-2; D not certain. The CDR3 runs 11 residues. V was trimmed by 3 bases and J by 10 bases, leaving 12 bases between them. Germline CDR1 GTSNPN, CDR2 SVGIG (reference sequence). This CDR3 is CAWSEEGTYTF. The DNA for the CDR3 is TGTGCCTGGAGCGAGGAGGGAACCTACACCTTC. Full variable domain (outside the CDR3, taken from reference TRBV30 and TRBJ1-2): SQTIHQWPATLVQPVGSPLSLECTVEGTSNPNLYWYRQAAGRGLQLLFYSVGIGQISSEVPQNLSASRPQDRQFILSSKKLLLSDSGFYLCAWSEEGTYTFGSGTRLTVV.

This rearrangement joins TRBV6-6 to TRBJ1-2; TRBD1 matches 9 bases. CDR3 length equals 13 residues. The V segment lost 5 bases and the J segment 10 bases; nucleotides outside the gene matches: 8. Germline CDR1 reads MNHNY; CDR2 reads SVGAGI (reference sequence). The DNA for the CDR3 is TGTGCCAGCAGTCAGGGGACAGGGATTATCTACACCTTC. Its translation is CASSQGTGIIYTF.

The chain recombines TRBV4-1 with TRBJ2-2; no clear D gene. V was clipped by 0 bases and J by 14 bases, with 13 bases between them. The CDR3 has 13 residues. The germline gives CDR1 MGHRA, CDR2 YSYEKL. CDR3: CASSQETAVNLFF. DNA for the CDR3: TGCGCCAGCAGCCAAGAAACAGCTGTAAACCTGTTTTTT.

The chain carries TRBV5-4 and TRBJ2-2; 8 positions agree with TRBD1. V shed 6 bases and J 1 base; nucleotides not matched to a gene: 5. CDR1 is SGHNT and CDR2 is YYREEE in the germline V gene (reference sequence). The length of the CDR3 is 15 residues. CDR3 nucleotides: TGTGCCAGCAACCCAGGACAGGGGAACACCGGGGAGCTGTTTTTT. Protein product: CASNPGQGNTGELFF. Supplemented by reference TRBV5-4 and TRBJ2-2, the full variable domain reads ETGVTQSPTHLIKTRGQQVTLRCSSQSGHNTVSWYQQALGQGPQFIFQYYREEENGRGNFPPRFSGLQFPNYSSELNVNALELDDSALYLCASNPGQGNTGELFFGEGSRLTVL.

The rearrangement links TRBV13 to TRBJ1-1; no clear D. V was pared by 5 bases and J by 1 base, with 11 bases between. CDR1 and CDR2 from the germline V gene are PRHDT and FYEKMQ (reference sequence). The CDR3 contains 14 residues. CDR3 in DNA: TGTGCCAGCAGCACCTTATTCGGGAACACTGAAGCTTTCTTT. It specifies CASSTLFGNTEAFF.

Only a few counts were recorded for this clone. The chain carries TRBV29-1 and TRBJ1-1; D perhaps matches TRBD1 (5 bases). V was clipped by 3 bases and J by 4 bases, with 15 bases between them. Germline assignment: CDR1 SQVTM and CDR2 ANQGSEA. The CDR3 runs to 14 residues. The CDR3 sequence: CSVERDRQTTEAFF. CDR3 coding DNA: TGCAGCGTTGAGAGAGATCGACAGACCACTGAAGCTTTCTTT.

This chain uses TRBV11-3 with TRBJ2-3; no clear D. CDR1 SGHNT and CDR2 YENEEA come from the germline V gene. V was cut by 4 bases and J by 7 bases, with 9 bases left in between. The CDR3 sequence is 12 residues long. CDR3 nucleotides: TGTGCCAGCAGCTCGGAGCTACATACGCAGTATTTT. Protein: CASSSELHTQYF.

The J gene is TRBJ1-1, the V gene TRBV30, with D possibly TRBD1 on 6 matching bases. The V gene lost 4 bases and the J gene lost 11 bases, with 20 bases spanning the gap. CDR1 is GTSNPN, CDR2 SVGIG, per germline (reference sequence). The CDR3 spans 13 residues. In DNA form, the CDR3 reads TGTGCCTGGAATAACAACAGGGCCACGGGGGCTTTCTTT. This translates into CAWNNNRATGAFF.

V is TRBV6-5 and J is TRBJ1-3; 7 bases line up with TRBD1. V lost 11 bases, J lost 4 bases, and 5 bases stayed unmatched. This CDR3 has 12 residues. Germline CDR1 is MNHEY and CDR2 is SVGAGI. The CDR3 sequence is CAVTGRGNTIYF. In nucleotides, the CDR3 is TGTGCCGTGACAGGGCGGGGAAACACCATATATTTT.

This chain uses TRBV6-5 with TRBJ1-1; D gene uncertain. Trimming removed 2 bases from V and 4 bases from J, with 14 bases in between. The germline V gene has CDR1 MNHEY and CDR2 SVGAGI. The CDR3 has 15 residues. CDR3 amino acids: CASSYGVAGSTEAFF. CDR3 nucleotides: TGTGCCAGCAGTTACGGTGTGGCGGGATCCACTGAAGCTTTCTTT.

The V and J genes are TRBV10-3 and TRBJ2-7; D not certain. This CDR3 is 18 amino acids long. Germline V lookup: CDR1 ENHRY, CDR2 SYGVKD. The V end was cut by 2 bases, the J end by 0 bases, with 20 bases between. The CDR3 here is CAISERRGLAAFSYEQYF. CDR3 sequence (DNA): TGTGCCATCAGTGAGCGCCGTGGGTTGGCGGCGTTCTCCTACGAGCAGTACTTC.

The gene calls are TRBV18 and TRBJ1-1; 8 positions match TRBD1. The CDR3 is 15 residues long. Germline V CDR1 and CDR2: KGHSH, LQKENI. Trimming at V came to 3 bases and at J to 3 bases, leaving 6 bases not matched to a gene. This chain's CDR3 is CASSPWTGKDTEAFF. The CDR3 DNA sequence: TGTGCCAGCTCACCCTGGACAGGGAAGGACACTGAAGCTTTCTTT. The full variable domain, in which reference TRBV18 and TRBJ1-1 provide the parts outside the CDR3, is NAGVMQNPRHLVRRRGQEARLRCSPMKGHSHVYWYRQLPEEGLKFMVYLQKENIIDESGMPKERFSAEFPKEGPSILRIQQVVRGDSAAYFCASSPWTGKDTEAFFGQGTRLTVV.